This TCR beta chain derives from a study of read filtering for tumor transcriptome and immune sequencing (dated by TCRdb to about 2020). Background on the whole study: The cohort had fewer than 20 male and more than 12 female patients with a mean age of roughly 66 years, ranging from roughly 45 to 80. The study compared TCR repertoires from targeted immune repertoire sequencing and bulk whole-transcriptome sequencing run on the same bone marrow samples. Whole-transcriptome libraries were prepared with the TruSeq RNA Access Library Prep Kit after DNase treatment. One main goal was a read-filtering strategy for immune repertoire data, in particular deciding whether clonotypes backed by only one read should be removed. By revised international staging, roughly 8 patients were R-ISS I, some 17 were R-ISS II and 6 or 7 were R-ISS III. TCR-region mapped reads per sample ranged from about 4.05 to 11 million with IR-seq versus only about 80 to 1,300 with RNA-seq. What the study reported, not specific to this receptor: In IR-seq, 80% to 85% of clonotypes but approximately 3.7% of total reads were represented by single-read clonotypes, whereas in RNA-seq, approximately 73% of clonotypes and around 45% of reads were represented by single-read clonotypes. Compared with RNA-seq, IR-seq captured clonotypes at much greater depth and more reliably, and a smaller IR-seq throughput was enough to identify most of the shared clonotypes. Rather than purified T cells, the sorted CD138-negative fraction was a mixed bone marrow immune population. The correlation between IR-seq and RNA-seq shared clonotype proportions was increased by removal of single-read clonotypes.

V loses 6 bases of germline sequence and J loses 7 bases, and the interval between the two ends is 16 bases. Measured from the cysteine to the phenylalanine, the CDR3 is 14 residues long. Only the CDR3 region is kept as DNA, spanning 42 bases read in frame from base 1. Looking up the germline V gene (reference sequence) yields CDR1 SEHNR and CDR2 FQNEAQ. Bone marrow was sampled from every patient at the time of active disease. Ficoll-Hypaque density gradient centrifugation was used to isolate bone marrow mononuclear cells. Myeloma plasma cells were removed and CD138-negative cells were obtained by negative selection following labeling with CD138 magnetic microbeads on a MACS separator. Purity of the isolated cells was checked by flow cytometry on an Attune NxT using CD138 antibodies. TRIzol reagent was used to extract total RNA, and a NanoDrop spectrophotometer was used to quantify the extracted RNA. Paired RNA-seq and IR-seq were performed on each patient's CD138-negative bone marrow sample.

In its sample, this clonotype was seen many times. No cognate antigen has been identified for it. No much larger clone exists at a distance of one base, and base qualities are not known. Starting from 400 ng RNA, TCR libraries were constructed with the Immunoverse kit using molecular barcoded adaptors that cover the alpha/delta and beta/gamma chains. The same RNA used for transcriptome sequencing was used for TCR library preparation. An Illumina HiSeq 4000 with 2 x 150 cycles was used to sequence the TCR libraries. Per the authors' processing: Using MiXCR, which included quality filtering and error correction, TCR reads were aligned to human V, D, J and C references and then assembled into CDR3 clonotypes. The tcR package in R was used to analyze clonotype counts and gene usage diversity. For inspection of raw mapping reads, RNA-seq reads were mapped by STAR aligner version 2.5.3a onto GRCh37 of the human genome. IR-seq fastq files were randomly downsampled with Seqtk 1.3 to test the effect of sequencing depth on detected clonotypes. TCRdb trimmed the raw reads at Q25, called clones with MiXCR and kept productive beta chains. Each CDR3 protein appears once, grouped with its most common genes and DNA. TCRdb assigned the V and J calls; the authors' analysis was not used. This sample is represented by 130,000 or so distinct CDR3 sequences; roughly 13% of them were singletons. 7% to 9% of the sample comes from the top ten.

The TCR comes from a donor at least 40 years old with multiple myeloma. In this chain, TRBV7-9 is recombined with TRBJ2-1; a tentative D call is TRBD2 (6 bases match). Material: a population of CD138-negative cells sorted from bone marrow. The cell subset or site label for this specimen denotes: bone marrow mononuclear cells depleted of CD138+ plasma/myeloma cells by negative magnetic selection. The nucleotide sequence is given as TGTGCCAGCAGTCCTTCCGGGAGTTGGAATGAGCAGTTCTTC. Translated, it gives CASSPSGSWNEQFF.